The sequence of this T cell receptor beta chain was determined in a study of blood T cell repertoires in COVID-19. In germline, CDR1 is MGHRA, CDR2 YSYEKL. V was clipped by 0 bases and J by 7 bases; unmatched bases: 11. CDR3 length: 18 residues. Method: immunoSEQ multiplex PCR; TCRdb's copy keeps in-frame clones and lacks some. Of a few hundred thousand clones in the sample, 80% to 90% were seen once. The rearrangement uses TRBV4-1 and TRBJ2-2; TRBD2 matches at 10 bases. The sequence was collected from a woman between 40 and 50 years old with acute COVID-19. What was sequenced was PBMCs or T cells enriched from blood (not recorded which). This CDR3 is CASSQDLAGGARVGELFF. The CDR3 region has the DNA TGCGCCAGCAGCCAAGATTTAGCGGGAGGTGCCCGGGTCGGGGAGCTGTTTTTT.